This T cell receptor beta chain stems from a study of CD8+ T cells in alopecia areata. Study-wide background: After 6 to 18 months of tofacitinib, follow-up continued 6 months off drug.

Concerning this clone itself: The antigen is not known.

Sequencing relied on a cDNA template that was reverse transcribed from extracted RNA. Produced via immunoSEQ multiplex PCR; TCRdb's table is partial and in-frame only. Of 200,000 to 250,000 clones in the sample, under 70% are singletons; the top ten hold more than 3.5%. As to treatment: oral pan-JAK inhibitor, 5-10 mg twice daily. V lost 6 bases and J 3 bases, leaving 9 bases between the germline ends. Per germline, CDR1 SNHLY and CDR2 FYNNEI. The CDR3 length is 12 residues. Study results and caveats: Under tofacitinib, fewer expanded CD8+ clones appeared among the top 100 scalp clones.

The sequencing used CD4+ T cells sorted from blood, collected at week 4, from a patient treated with tofacitinib. The V and J genes are TRBV2 and TRBJ2-7; D may be TRBD1 (5 bases). The TCR sequence derives from a human donor with alopecia areata. The DNA of the CDR3 is TGTGCCAGCAGCACGCAGGGCTACGAGCAGTACTTC. Residues: CASSTQGYEQYF.